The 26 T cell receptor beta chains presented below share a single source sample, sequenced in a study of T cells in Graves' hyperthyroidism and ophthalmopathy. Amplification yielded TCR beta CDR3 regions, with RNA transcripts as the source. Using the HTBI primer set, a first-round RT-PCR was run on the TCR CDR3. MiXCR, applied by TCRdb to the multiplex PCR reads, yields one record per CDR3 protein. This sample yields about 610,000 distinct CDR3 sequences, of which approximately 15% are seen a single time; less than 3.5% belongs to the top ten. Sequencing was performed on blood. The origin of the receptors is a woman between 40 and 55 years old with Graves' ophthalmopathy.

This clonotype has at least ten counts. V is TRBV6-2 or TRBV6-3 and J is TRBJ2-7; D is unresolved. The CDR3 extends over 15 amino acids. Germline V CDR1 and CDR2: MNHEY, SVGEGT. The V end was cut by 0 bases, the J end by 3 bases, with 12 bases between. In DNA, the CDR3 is TGTGCCAGCAGTTACTCGATTGGAAGACACTACGAGCAGTACTTC. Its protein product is CASSYSIGRHYEQYF.

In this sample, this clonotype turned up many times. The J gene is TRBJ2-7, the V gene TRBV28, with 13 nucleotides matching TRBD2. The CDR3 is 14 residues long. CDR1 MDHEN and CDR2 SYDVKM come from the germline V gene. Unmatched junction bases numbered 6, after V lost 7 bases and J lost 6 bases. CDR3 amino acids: CASTGLAGAGEQYF. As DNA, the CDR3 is TGTGCCAGCACTGGACTAGCGGGAGCAGGCGAGCAGTACTTC.

CDR3 DNA sequence: TGCGCCAGCAGCGCTACTATCAGTTGGGAAAAACTGTTTTTT. This encodes CASSATISWEKLFF. V is TRBV10-2 and J is TRBJ1-4; D remains ambiguous. The CDR3 sequence is 14 residues long. In germline, CDR1 is WSHSY, CDR2 SAAADI. Trimming left V 6 bases short and J 8 bases short, with 16 bases between.

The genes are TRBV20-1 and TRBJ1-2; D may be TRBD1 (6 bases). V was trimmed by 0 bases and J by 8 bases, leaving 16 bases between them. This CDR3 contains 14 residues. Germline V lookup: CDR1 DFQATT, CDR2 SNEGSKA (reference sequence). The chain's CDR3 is CSARDRQATGGYTF. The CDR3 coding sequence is TGCAGTGCTAGAGATCGACAGGCAACGGGAGGCTACACCTTC.

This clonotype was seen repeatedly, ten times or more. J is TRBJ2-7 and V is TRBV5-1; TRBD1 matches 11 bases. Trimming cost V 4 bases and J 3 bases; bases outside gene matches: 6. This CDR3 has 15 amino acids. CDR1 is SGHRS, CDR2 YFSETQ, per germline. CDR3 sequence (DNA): TGCGCCAGCAGCGACGGGACAGGGGGAGTCTACGAGCAGTACTTC. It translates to CASSDGTGGVYEQYF.

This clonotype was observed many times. The CDR3 region has the DNA TGTGCCAGCAGTGAAGTCGGGACTAGCGGGCGAGATGAGCAGTTCTTC. Translating it yields CASSEVGTSGRDEQFF. The chain couples TRBV2 to TRBJ2-1, with 12 bases identical to TRBD2. Trimming at V came to 1 base and at J to 8 bases, leaving 6 bases not matched to a gene. The germline gives CDR1 SNHLY, CDR2 FYNNEI. This CDR3 contains 16 residues.

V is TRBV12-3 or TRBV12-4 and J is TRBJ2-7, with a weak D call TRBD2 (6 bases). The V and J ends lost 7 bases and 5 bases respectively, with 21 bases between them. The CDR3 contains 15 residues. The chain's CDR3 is CASTEMSGVRHEQYF. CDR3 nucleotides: TGTGCCAGCACAGAAATGTCGGGGGTCCGACACGAGCAGTACTTC.

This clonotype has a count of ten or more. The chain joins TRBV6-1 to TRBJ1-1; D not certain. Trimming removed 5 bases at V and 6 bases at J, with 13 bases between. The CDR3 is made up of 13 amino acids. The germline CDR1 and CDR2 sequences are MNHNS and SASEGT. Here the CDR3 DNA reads TGTGCCAGCAGTCCCCGGCTGGTGCCTGAAGCTTTCTTT. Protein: CASSPRLVPEAFF.

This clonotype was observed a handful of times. CDR3 residues: CATAALAHNEQFF. Here the CDR3 DNA reads TGTGCCACAGCAGCCCTAGCCCACAATGAGCAGTTCTTC. The rearrangement links TRBV2 to TRBJ2-1; D may be TRBD2 (5 bases). The V gene lost 10 bases and the J gene lost 5 bases, with 15 bases spanning the gap. This CDR3 contains 13 residues. CDR1 is SNHLY and CDR2 is FYNNEI in the germline V gene.

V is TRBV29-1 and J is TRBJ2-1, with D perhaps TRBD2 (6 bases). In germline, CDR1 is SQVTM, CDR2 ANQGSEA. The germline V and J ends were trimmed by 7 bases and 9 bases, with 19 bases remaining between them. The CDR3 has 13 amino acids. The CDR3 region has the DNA TGCAGCGGTGGGACTCCTCGGTTGGTTGAGCAGTTCTTC. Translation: CSGGTPRLVEQFF.

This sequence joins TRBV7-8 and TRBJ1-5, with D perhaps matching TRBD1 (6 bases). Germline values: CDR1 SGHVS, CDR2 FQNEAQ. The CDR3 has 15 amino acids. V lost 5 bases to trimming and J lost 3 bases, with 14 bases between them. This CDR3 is CASSPTGELNQPQHF. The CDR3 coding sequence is TGTGCCAGCAGCCCGACAGGAGAACTCAATCAGCCCCAGCATTTT. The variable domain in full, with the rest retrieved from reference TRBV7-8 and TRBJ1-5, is GAGVSQSPRYKVAKRGQDVALRCDPISGHVSLFWYQQALGQGPEFLTYFQNEAQLDKSGLPSDRFFAERPEGSVSTLKIQRTQQEDSAVYLCASSPTGELNQPQHFGDGTRLSIL.

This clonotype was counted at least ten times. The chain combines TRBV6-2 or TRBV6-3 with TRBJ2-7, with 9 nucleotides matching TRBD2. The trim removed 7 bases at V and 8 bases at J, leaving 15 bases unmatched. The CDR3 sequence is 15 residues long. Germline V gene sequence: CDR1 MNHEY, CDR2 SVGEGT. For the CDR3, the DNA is TGTGCCAGCACCGATAGCGGGAGCCCAGGGCACCAGCAGTACTTC. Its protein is CASTDSGSPGHQQYF.

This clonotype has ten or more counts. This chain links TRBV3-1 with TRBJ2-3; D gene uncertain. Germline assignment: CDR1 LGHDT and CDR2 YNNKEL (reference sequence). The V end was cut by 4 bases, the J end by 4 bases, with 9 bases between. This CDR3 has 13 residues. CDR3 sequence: CASSRDISDTQYF. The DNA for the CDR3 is TGTGCCAGCAGCCGTGACATCTCAGATACGCAGTATTTT.

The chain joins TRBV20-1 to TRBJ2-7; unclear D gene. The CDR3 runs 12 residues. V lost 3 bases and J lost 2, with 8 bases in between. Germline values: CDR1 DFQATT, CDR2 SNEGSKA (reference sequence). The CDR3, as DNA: TGCAGTGCTAGGGGAAAAACCTACGAGCAGTACTTC. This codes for CSARGKTYEQYF.

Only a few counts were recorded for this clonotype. CDR3 bases: TGTGCCAGCAATCCGGACAGGGTTCGTGAAAAACTGTTTTTT. Its protein is CASNPDRVREKLFF. This chain connects TRBV6-1 to TRBJ1-4; 8 nucleotides align to TRBD1. The CDR3 covers 14 residues. After removal of 7 bases from V and 7 bases from J, the junction contained 8 bases not matched to a gene. Germline assignment: CDR1 MNHNS and CDR2 SASEGT.

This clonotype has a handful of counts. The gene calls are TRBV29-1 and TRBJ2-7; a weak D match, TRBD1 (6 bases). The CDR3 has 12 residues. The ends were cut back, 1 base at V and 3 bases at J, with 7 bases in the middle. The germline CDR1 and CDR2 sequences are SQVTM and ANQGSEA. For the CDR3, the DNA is TGCAGCGTTGAAGTAGGGGGCTACGAGCAGTACTTC. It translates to CSVEVGGYEQYF.

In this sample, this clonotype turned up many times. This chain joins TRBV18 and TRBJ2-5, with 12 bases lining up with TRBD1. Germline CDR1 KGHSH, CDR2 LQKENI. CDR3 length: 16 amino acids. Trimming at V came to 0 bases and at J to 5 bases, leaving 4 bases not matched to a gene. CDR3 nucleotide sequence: TGTGCCAGCTCACCACCGGGACAGGGGGCGTCGGAGACCCAGTACTTC. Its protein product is CASSPPGQGASETQYF.

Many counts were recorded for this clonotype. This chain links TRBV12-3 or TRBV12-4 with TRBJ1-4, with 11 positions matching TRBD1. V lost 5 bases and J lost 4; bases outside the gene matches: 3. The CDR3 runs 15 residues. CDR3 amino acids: CASSPGTGGNEKLFF. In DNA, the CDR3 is TGTGCCAGCAGTCCCGGGACAGGGGGTAATGAAAAACTGTTTTTT.

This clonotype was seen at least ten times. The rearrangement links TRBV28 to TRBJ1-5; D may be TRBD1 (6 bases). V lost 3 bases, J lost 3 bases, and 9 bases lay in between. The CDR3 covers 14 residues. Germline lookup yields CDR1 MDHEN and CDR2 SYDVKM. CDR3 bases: TGTGCCAGCAGTTTGTGGACAGACAATCAGCCCCAGCATTTT. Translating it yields CASSLWTDNQPQHF. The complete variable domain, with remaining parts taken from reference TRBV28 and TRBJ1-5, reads DVKVTQSSRYLVKRTGEKVFLECVQDMDHENMFWYRQDPGLGLRLIYFSYDVKMKEKGDIPEGYSVSREKKERFSLILESASTNQTSMYLCASSLWTDNQPQHFGDGTRLSIL.

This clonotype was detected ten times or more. The CDR3 region is CASSQATAAPRGYTF. CDR3 in DNA: TGTGCCAGCAGCCAAGCGACAGCAGCCCCTCGTGGCTACACCTTC. The J gene is TRBJ1-2, the V gene TRBV3-1, with D possibly being TRBD1 (5 bases). The CDR3 sequence is 15 residues long. Germline CDR1 LGHDT, CDR2 YNNKEL (reference sequence). V was trimmed by 1 base and J by 7 bases, leaving 16 bases between them.

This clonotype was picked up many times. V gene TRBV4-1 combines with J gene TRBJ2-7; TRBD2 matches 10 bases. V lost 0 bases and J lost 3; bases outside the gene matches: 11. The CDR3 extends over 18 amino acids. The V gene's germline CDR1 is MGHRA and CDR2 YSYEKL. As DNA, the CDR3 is TGCGCCAGCAGCCAAGATCAGGGGAGCGGGAGGGCGGTCTACGAGCAGTACTTC. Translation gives CASSQDQGSGRAVYEQYF.

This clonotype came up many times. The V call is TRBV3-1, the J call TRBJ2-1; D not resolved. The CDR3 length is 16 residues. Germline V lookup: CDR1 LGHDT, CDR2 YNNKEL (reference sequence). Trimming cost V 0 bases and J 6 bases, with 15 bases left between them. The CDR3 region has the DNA TGTGCCAGCAGCCAAGAAATCTTCTACAGATCCAATGAGCAGTTCTTC. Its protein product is CASSQEIFYRSNEQFF.

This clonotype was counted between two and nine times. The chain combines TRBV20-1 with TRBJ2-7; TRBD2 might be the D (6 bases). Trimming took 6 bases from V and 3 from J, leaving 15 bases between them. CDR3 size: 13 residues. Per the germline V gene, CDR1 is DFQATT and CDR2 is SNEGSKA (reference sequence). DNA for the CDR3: TGCAGTGCCTACCTCGGGACTGACTACGAGCAGTACTTC. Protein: CSAYLGTDYEQYF.

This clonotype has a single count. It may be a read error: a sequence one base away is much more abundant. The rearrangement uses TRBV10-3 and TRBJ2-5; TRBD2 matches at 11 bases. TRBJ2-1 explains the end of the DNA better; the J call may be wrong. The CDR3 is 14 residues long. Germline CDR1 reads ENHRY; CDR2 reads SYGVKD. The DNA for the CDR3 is TGTGCCATCAGTGACACTAGCGGGAGCGAGACCCAGTTCTTC. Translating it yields CAISDTSGSETQFF.

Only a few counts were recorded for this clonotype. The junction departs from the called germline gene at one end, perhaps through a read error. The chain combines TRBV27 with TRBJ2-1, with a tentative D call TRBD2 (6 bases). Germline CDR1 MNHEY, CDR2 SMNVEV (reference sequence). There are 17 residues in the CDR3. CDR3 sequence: CASSTLRDSRSYNEQSF. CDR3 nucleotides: TGTGCCAGCAGTACCCTCCGGGACTCCCGTTCCTACAATGAGCAGTCCTTC.

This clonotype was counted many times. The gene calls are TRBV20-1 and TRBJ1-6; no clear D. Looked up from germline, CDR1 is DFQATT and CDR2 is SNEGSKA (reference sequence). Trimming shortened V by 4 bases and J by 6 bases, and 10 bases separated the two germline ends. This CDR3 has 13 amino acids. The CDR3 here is CSAKGWANSPLHF. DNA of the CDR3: TGCAGTGCTAAGGGCTGGGCTAATTCACCCCTCCACTTT.